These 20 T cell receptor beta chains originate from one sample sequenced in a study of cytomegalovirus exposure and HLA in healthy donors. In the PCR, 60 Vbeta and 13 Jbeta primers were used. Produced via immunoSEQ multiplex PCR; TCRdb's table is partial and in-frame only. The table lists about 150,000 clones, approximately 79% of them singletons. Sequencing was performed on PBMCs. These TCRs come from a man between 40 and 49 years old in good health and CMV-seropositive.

The CDR3 sequence: CASRVVRSQETQYF. The CDR3 nucleotides are TGCGCCAGCAGGGTCGTACGGAGCCAAGAGACCCAGTACTTC. The chain couples TRBV5-1 to TRBJ2-5; no clear D. This CDR3 has 14 amino acids. Germline CDR1 and CDR2: SGHRS and YFSETQ. Trimming cost V 5 bases and J 1 base, with 12 bases left between them.

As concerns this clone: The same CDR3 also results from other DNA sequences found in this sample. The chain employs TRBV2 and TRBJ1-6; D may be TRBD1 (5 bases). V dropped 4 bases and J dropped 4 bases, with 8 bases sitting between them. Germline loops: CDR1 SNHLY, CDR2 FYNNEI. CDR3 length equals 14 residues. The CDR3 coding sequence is TGTGCCAGCAGTGTCGGGGGTTATAATTCACCCCTCCACTTT. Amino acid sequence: CASSVGGYNSPLHF.

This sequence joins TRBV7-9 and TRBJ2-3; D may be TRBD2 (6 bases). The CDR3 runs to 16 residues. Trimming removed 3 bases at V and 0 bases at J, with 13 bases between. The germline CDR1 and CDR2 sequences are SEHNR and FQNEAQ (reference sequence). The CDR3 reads CASSFWGDISTDTQYF. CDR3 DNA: TGTGCCAGCAGCTTCTGGGGGGATATTAGCACAGATACGCAGTATTTT.

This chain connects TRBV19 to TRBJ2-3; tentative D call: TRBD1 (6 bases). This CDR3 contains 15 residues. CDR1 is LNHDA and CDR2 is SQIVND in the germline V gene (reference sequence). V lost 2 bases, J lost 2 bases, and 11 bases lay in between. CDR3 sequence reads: CASSIQTGSTDTQYF. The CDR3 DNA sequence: TGTGCCAGTAGTATACAAACAGGGTCCACAGATACGCAGTATTTT. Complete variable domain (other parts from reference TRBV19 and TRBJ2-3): DGGITQSPKYLFRKEGQNVTLSCEQNLNHDAMYWYRQDPGQGLRLIYYSQIVNDFQKGDIAEGYSVSREKKESFPLTVTSAQKNPTAFYLCASSIQTGSTDTQYFGPGTRLTVL.

The CDR3 is CASSHRGGTAYGYTF. CDR3 sequence (DNA): TGTGCCAGCAGCCATAGAGGCGGGACCGCCTATGGCTACACCTTC. J is TRBJ1-2 and V is TRBV14; D perhaps matches TRBD1 (5 bases). The germline V and J ends were trimmed by 3 bases and 4 bases, with 15 bases remaining between them. The CDR3 loop spans 15 amino acids. Looked up from germline, CDR1 is SGHDN and CDR2 is FVKESK.

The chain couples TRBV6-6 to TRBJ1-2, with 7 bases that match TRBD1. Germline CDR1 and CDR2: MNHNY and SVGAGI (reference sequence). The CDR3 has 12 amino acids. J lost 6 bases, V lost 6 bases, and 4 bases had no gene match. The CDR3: CASSLGQDGYTF. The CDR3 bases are TGTGCCAGCAGCCTCGGACAGGATGGCTACACCTTC.

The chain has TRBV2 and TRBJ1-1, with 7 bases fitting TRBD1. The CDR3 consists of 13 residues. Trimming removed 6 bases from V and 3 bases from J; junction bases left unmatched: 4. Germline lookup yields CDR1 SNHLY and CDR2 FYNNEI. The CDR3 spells CASRGTDYTEAFF. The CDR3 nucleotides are TGTGCCAGCAGGGGGACAGATTACACTGAAGCTTTCTTT. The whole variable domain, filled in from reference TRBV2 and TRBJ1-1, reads EPEVTQTPSHQVTQMGQEVILRCVPISNHLYFYWYRQILGQKVEFLVSFYNNEISEKSEIFDDQFSVERPDGSNFTLKIRSTKLEDSAMYFCASRGTDYTEAFFGQGTRLTVV.

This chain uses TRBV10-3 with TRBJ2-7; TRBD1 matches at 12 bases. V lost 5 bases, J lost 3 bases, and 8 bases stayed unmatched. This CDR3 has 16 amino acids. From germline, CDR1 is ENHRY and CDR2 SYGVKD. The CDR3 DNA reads TGTGCCATCAGTCCCGGGACAGGGGGCGGTAACTACGAGCAGTACTTC. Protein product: CAISPGTGGGNYEQYF.

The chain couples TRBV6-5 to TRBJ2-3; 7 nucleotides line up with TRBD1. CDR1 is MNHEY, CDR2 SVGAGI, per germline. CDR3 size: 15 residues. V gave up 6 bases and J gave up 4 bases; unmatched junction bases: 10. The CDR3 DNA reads TGTGCCAGCAGCCGCGGTCAGGGGGTCGCAGATACGCAGTATTTT. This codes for CASSRGQGVADTQYF.

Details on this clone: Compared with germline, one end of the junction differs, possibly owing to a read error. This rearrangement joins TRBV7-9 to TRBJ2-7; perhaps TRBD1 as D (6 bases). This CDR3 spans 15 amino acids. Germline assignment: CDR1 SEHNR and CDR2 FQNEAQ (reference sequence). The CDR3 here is CSSSSLGHRVGEQYF. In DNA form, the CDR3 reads TGTTCCAGCAGCTCCCTGGGACATCGCGTGGGCGAGCAGTACTTC.

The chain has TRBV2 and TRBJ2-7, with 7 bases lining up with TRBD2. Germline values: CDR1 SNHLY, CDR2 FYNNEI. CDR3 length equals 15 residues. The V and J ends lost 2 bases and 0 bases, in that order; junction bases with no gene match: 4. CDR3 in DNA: TGTGCCAGCAGTGAAACTAGCGTCTACTCCTACGAGCAGTACTTC. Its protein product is CASSETSVYSYEQYF.

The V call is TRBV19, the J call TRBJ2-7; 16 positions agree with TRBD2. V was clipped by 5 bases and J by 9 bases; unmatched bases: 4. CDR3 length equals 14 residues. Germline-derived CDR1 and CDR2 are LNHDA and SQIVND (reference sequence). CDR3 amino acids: CASSPGTSGRVQYF. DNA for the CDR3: TGTGCCAGTAGTCCCGGGACTAGCGGGAGGGTGCAGTACTTC.

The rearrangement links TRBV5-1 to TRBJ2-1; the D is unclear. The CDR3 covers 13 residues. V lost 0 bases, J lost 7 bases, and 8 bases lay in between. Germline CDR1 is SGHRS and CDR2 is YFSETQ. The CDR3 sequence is CASSLASANEQFF. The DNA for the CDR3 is TGCGCCAGCAGCTTGGCCTCCGCGAATGAGCAGTTCTTC.

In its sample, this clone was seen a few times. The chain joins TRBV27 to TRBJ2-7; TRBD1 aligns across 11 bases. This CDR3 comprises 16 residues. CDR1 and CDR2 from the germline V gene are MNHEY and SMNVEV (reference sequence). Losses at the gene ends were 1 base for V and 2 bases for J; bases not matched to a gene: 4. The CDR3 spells CASSLFGTGGTYEQYF. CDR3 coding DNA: TGTGCCAGCAGTTTATTCGGGACAGGGGGGACCTACGAGCAGTACTTC.

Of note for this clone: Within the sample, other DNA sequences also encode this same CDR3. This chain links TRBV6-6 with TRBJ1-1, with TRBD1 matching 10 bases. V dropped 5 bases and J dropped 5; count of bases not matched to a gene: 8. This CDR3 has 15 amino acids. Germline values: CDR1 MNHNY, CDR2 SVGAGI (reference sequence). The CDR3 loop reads CASSPQTGGATEAFF. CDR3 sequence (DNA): TGTGCCAGCAGTCCCCAGACAGGGGGCGCGACTGAAGCTTTCTTT.

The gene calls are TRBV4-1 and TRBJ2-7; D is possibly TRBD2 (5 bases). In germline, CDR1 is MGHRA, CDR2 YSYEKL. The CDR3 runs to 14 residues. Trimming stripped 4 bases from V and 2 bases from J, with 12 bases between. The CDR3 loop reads CASSPRRQTYEQYF. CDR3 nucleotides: TGCGCCAGCAGCCCCCGGAGGCAGACCTACGAGCAGTACTTC.

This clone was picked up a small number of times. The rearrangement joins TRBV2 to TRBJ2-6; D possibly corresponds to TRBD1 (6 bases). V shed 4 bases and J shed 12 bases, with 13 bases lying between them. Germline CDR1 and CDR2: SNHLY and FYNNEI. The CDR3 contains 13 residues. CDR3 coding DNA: TGTGCCAGCAGTGCCGACAGGTCCAGCGTCCTGACTTTC. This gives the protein CASSADRSSVLTF.

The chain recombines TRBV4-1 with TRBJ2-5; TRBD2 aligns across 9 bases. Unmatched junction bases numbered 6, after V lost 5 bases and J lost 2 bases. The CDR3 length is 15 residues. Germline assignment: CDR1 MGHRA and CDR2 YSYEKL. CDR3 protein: CASSARLAVQETQYF. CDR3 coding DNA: TGCGCCAGCAGCGCACGACTAGCGGTGCAAGAGACCCAGTACTTC.

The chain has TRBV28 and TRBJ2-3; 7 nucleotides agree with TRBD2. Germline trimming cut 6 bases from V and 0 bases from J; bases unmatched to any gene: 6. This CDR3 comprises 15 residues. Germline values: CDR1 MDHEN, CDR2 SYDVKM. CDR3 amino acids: CASRPLAPSTDTQYF. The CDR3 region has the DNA TGTGCCAGCAGACCACTAGCGCCTAGCACAGATACGCAGTATTTT.

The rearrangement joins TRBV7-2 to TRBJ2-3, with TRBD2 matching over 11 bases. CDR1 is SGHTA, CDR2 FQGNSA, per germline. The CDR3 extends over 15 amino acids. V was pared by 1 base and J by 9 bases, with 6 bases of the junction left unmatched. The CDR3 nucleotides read TGTGCCAGCAGCTTAGTAGCGGGAGGGCGGGGGACGCAGTATTTT. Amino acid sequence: CASSLVAGGRGTQYF. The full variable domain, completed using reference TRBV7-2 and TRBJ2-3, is GAGVSQSPSNKVTEKGKDVELRCDPISGHTALYWYRQSLGQGLEFLIYFQGNSAPDKSGLPSDRFSAERTGGSVSTLTIQRTQQEDSAVYLCASSLVAGGRGTQYFGPGTRLTVL.